The sequence of this T cell receptor (beta chain) was determined in a study of T cells after posttransplantation cyclophosphamide. General study results and limits: After PTCy, TRB diversity resembled that of CNI/methotrexate controls. Later post-transplant blood repertoires were often dominated by donor CD8+ memory clones. Blood and skin or GI T cell repertoires showed limited TRB overlap.

Clones were sequenced by immunoSEQ multiplex PCR, and TCRdb holds only the in-frame ones, with some missing. The sample has roughly 10,000 clones; roughly nine tenths are singletons. The CDR3 loop spans 17 amino acids. Germline assignment: CDR1 SGHNT and CDR2 YYREEE (reference sequence). Trimming pared 3 bases from V and 0 bases from J, leaving 17 bases between. This clone has just one count. No antigen is known for it. Sampled 1 year posttransplant, controls received myeloablative marrow transplants, methotrexate and a calcineurin inhibitor. Sequencing was performed on PBMCs, taken 430 to 450 days after allogeneic stem cell transplant with calcineurin inhibitor and methotrexate. The receptor was derived from a male patient aged 45-60 years who received an allogeneic stem cell transplant from an unrelated donor, was CMV-positive, and had chronic GVHD only. Some T cells may be provided by the graft donor. The chain has TRBV5-4 and TRBJ2-3; a weak D match, TRBD2 (6 bases). For the CDR3, the DNA is TGTGCCAGCAGCTCACCTCGGGACTTCTACAGCACAGATACGCAGTATTTT. Translation gives CASSSPRDFYSTDTQYF.